The rows below give T cell receptor beta chains drawn from one sample of a study of human T cells and chemical hapten exposure. TCRdb fed the RACE reads into MiXCR, producing one record per CDR3 protein. The table lists over 50,000 distinct CDR3 sequences, approximately 9.6% of them singletons, with 8.5% to 10% in the top ten. Sequenced material: whole blood, taken in connection with sensitization to the hapten diphenylcyclopropenone (DPC). These receptors were obtained from a young woman with alopecia areata. Some clones in this sample may be carry-over from other donors' samples. CDR3s include the opening cysteine and the closing phenylalanine or tryptophan. The D gene is left open where the match is weak. The listing skips clone size in some rows; elsewhere it reads once, few, many or a size class.

>NA|TRBV6-2/TRBV6-3|TRBJ2-7|TRBD1
TGTGCCAGCAGTCCCGTACGGACAGGGTCCCCCTACGAGCAGAACTTC
CASSPVRTGSPYEQNF
>NA|TRBV6-2/TRBV6-3|TRBJ1-1|TRBD1
TGTGCCAGCAGTTTGGACAGGGGTGATATGAACACTGAAGCTTTCTTT
CASSLDRGDMNTEAFF
>NA|TRBV5-8|TRBJ2-3|NA
TGTGCCAGCAGCCCCCGTTGGGGCACAGATACGCAGTATTTT
CASSPRWGTDTQYF
>many|TRBV29-1|TRBJ1-2|TRBD1
TGCAGCACTACAGGGGGCACGGCTAACTATGGCTACACCTTC
CSTTGGTANYGYTF
>NA|TRBV3-1|TRBJ1-1|NA
TGTGCCAGCAGCCATTTAGGGGGATTCACTGAAGCTTTCTTT
CASSHLGGFTEAFF
>many|TRBV5-5|TRBJ1-1|TRBD1
TGTGCCAGCAGCCCGGACAGGGACCCTTATAGTGAAGCTTTCTTT
CASSPDRDPYSEAFF
>few|TRBV6-5|TRBJ2-1|TRBD2
TGTGCCAGCAGTTACGGGTGGGGGGGGGAGCAGTTCTTC
CASSYGWGGEQFF
>few|TRBV18|TRBJ1-1|NA
TGTGCCAGCTCATTCGGACAGATCACTGAAGCTTTCTTT
CASSFGQITEAFF
>few|TRBV28|TRBJ2-5|TRBD1
TGTGCCAGCAGTTTCAACAGGGGGATACGAGAGACCCAGTACTTC
CASSFNRGIRETQYF
>NA|TRBV12-3/TRBV12-4|TRBJ2-3|TRBD1
TGTGCCAGCACTCTTCCGGGACAGGGCTTAGATACGCAGTATTTT
CASTLPGQGLDTQYF
>NA|TRBV4-2|TRBJ2-2|TRBD1
TGTGCCAGCAGCCAAGATAACAGGGGGCCGAGCGGGGAGCTGTTTTTT
CASSQDNRGPSGELFF
>many|TRBV21-1|TRBJ2-3|NA
TGTGCCAGCATCCATCGACAGGGGGCGAGCACAGATACGCAGTATTTT
CASIHRQGASTDTQYF
>NA|TRBV29-1|TRBJ2-1|TRBD1
TGCAGCGGGGGACAGGGGAATGAGCAGTTCTTC
CSGGQGNEQFF